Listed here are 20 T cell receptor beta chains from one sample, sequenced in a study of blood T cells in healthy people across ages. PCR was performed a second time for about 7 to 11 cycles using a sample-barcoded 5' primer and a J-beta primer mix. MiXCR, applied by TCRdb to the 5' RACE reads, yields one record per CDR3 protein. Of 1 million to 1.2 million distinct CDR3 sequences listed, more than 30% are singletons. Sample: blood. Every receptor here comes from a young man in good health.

The CDR3 DNA reads as TGCGCCAGCAGCGTAGGGACAACAACTAATGAAAAACTGTTTTTT. Translating gives CASSVGTTTNEKLFF. This chain connects TRBV5-1 to TRBJ1-4; perhaps TRBD1 as D (6 bases). Germline CDR1 SGHRS, CDR2 YFSETQ. Trimming cost V 4 bases and J 0 bases, with 10 bases left between them. The CDR3 runs 15 residues.

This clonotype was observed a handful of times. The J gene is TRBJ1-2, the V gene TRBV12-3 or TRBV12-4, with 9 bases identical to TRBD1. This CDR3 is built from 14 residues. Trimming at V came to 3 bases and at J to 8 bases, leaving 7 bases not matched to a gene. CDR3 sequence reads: CASSFRTGEGGYTF. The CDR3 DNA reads TGTGCCAGCAGTTTTCGGACAGGGGAGGGCGGCTACACCTTC.

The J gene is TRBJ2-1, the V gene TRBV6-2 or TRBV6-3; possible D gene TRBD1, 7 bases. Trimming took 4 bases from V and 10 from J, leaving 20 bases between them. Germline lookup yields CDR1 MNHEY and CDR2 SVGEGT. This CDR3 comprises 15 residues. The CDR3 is CASSSAGQLLREQFF. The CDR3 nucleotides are TGTGCCAGCAGTTCCGCGGGACAGCTGCTCCGAGAGCAGTTCTTC.

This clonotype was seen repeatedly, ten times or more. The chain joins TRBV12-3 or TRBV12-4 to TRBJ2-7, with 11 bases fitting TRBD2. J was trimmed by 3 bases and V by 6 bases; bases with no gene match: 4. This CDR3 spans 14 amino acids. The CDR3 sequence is CASSVTSGGYEQYF. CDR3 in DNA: TGTGCCAGCAGCGTAACTAGCGGGGGCTACGAGCAGTACTTC.

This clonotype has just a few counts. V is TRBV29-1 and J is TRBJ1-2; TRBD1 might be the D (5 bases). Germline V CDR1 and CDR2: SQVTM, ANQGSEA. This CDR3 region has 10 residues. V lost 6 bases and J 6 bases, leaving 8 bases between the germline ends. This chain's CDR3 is CSVGGNGYTF. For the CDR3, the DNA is TGCAGCGTGGGGGGTAATGGCTACACCTTC.

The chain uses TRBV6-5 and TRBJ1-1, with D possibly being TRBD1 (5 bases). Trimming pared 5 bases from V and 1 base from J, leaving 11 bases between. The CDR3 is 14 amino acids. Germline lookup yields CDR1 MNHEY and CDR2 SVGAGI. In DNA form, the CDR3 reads TGTGCCAGCAGTGACTTCCAGGGGAACACTGAAGCTTTCTTT. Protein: CASSDFQGNTEAFF.

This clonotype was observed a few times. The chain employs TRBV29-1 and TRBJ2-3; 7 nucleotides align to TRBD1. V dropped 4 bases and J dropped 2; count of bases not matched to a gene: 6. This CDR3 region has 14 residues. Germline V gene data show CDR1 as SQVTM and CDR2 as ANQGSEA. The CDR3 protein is CSVGLDRVTDTQYF. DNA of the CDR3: TGCAGCGTTGGTTTAGACAGGGTCACAGATACGCAGTATTTT.

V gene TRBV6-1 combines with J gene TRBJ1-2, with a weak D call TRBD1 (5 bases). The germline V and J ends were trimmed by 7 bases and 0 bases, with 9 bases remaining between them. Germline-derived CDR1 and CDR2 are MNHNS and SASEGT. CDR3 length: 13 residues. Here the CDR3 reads CASTVGANYGYTF. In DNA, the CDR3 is TGTGCCAGCACTGTAGGGGCTAACTATGGCTACACCTTC.

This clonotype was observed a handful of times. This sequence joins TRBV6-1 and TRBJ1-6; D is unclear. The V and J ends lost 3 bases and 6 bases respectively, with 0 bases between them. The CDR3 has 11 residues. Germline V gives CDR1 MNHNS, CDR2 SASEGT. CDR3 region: CASSDNSPLHF. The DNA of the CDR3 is TGTGCCAGCAGTGATAATTCACCCCTCCACTTT.

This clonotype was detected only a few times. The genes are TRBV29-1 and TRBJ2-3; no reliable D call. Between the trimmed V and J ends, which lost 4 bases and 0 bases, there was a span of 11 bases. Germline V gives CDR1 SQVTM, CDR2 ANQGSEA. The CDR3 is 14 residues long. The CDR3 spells CSVVAISSTDTQYF. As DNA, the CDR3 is TGCAGCGTTGTTGCCATATCTAGCACAGATACGCAGTATTTT.

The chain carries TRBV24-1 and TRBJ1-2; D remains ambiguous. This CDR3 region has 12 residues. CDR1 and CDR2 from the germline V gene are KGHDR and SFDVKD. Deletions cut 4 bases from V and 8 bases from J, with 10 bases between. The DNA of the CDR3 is TGTGCCACCAGTGAAGGCCAGCGGGGCTACACCTTC. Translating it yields CATSEGQRGYTF.

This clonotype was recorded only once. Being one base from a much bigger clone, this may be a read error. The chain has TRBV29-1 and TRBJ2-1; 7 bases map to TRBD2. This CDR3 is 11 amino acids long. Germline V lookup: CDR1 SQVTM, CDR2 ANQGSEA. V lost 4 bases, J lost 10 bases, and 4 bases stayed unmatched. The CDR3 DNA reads TGCAGCGTTGGGGAGGGTTACGAGCAGTTCTTC. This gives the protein CSVGEGYEQFF.

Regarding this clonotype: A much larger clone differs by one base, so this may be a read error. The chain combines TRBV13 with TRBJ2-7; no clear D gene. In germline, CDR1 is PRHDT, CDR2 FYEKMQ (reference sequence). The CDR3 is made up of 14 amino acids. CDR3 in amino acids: CASSFYGPLNERYF. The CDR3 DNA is TGTGCCAGCAGCTTTTACGGTCCTTTGAACGAGCGGTACTTC.

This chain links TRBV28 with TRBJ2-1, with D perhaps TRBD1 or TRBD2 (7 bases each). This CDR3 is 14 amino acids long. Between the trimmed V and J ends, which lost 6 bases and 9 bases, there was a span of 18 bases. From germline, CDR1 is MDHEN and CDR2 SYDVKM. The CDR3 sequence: CASRPFDREGEQFF. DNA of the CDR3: TGTGCCAGCAGGCCTTTCGACAGGGAGGGTGAGCAGTTCTTC.

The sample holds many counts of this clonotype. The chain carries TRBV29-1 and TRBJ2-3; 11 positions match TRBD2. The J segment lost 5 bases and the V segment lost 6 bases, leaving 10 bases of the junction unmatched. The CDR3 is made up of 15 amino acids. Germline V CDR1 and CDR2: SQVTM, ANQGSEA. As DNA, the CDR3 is TGCAGCGTGCAATTACTAGCGGGGGCAAGAGATACGCAGTATTTT. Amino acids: CSVQLLAGARDTQYF.

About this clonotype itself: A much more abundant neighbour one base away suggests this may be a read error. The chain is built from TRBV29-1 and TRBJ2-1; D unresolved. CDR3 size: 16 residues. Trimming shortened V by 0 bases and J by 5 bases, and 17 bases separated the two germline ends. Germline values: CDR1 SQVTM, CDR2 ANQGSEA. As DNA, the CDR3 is TGCAGCGTTGAAGATTTTGATCTACAAGGACACAATGAGCAGTTCTTC. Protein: CSVEDFDLQGHNEQFF.

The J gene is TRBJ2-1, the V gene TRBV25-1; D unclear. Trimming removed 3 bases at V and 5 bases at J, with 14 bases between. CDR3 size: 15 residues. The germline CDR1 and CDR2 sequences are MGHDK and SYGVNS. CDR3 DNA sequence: TGTGCCAGCAGTGAGGGTGGGCGAACCCACAATGAGCAGTTCTTC. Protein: CASSEGGRTHNEQFF.

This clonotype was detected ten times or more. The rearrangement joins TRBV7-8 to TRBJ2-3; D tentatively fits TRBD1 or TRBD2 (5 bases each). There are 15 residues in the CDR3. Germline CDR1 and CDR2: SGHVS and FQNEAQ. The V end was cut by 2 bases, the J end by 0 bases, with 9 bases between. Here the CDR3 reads CASSLWGSSTDTQYF. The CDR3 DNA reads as TGTGCCAGCAGCTTATGGGGGAGTAGCACAGATACGCAGTATTTT.

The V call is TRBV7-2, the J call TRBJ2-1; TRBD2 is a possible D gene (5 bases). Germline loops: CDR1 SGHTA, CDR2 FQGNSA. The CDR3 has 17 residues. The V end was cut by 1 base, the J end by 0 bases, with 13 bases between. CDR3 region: CASSLDAGSSSYNEQFF. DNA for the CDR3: TGTGCCAGCAGCTTAGACGCGGGCAGTAGCTCCTACAATGAGCAGTTCTTC.

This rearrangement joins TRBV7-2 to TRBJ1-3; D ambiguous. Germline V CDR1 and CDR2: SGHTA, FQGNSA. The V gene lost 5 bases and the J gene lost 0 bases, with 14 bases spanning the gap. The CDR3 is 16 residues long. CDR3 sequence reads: CASSPLDSSSGNTIYF. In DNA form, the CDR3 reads TGTGCCAGCAGCCCCCTAGACTCCAGCTCTGGAAACACCATATATTTT. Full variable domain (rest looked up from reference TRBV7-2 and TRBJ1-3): GAGVSQSPSNKVTEKGKDVELRCDPISGHTALYWYRQSLGQGLEFLIYFQGNSAPDKSGLPSDRFSAERTGGSVSTLTIQRTQQEDSAVYLCASSPLDSSSGNTIYFGEGSWLTVV.